These 17 T cell receptor beta chains were sequenced from one sample in a study of neoadjuvant nivolumab and ipilimumab in lung cancer. Method: immunoSEQ multiplex PCR; TCRdb's copy keeps in-frame clones and lacks some. The sample records some 50,000 clones, around nine tenths being singletons. Material: blood, obtained before neoadjuvant nivolumab, alone or with ipilimumab. The receptors derive from an adult with non-small cell lung cancer. Some clones in this sample may be carry-over from other donors' samples.

The gene calls are TRBV6-1 and TRBJ1-2; TRBD1 matches at 11 bases. J gave up 2 bases and V 7 bases, and 6 bases lay outside the gene matches. The CDR3 runs to 15 residues. Germline CDR1 is MNHNS and CDR2 is SASEGT. CDR3 DNA: TGTGCCAGCACCCAGGGGACAGGGGGGAACTATGGCTACACCTTC. Protein: CASTQGTGGNYGYTF.

This clone was seen only once. The V gene is TRBV5-1, the J gene TRBJ2-1, with TRBD2 as a possible D gene (6 bases). CDR3 length: 15 amino acids. Trimming shortened V by 0 bases and J by 4 bases, and 11 bases separated the two germline ends. CDR1 SGHRS and CDR2 YFSETQ come from the germline V gene. CDR3 sequence: CASSLEAAGYNEQFF. The CDR3 coding sequence is TGCGCCAGCAGCTTGGAAGCGGCGGGATACAATGAGCAGTTCTTC.

The chain carries TRBV6-5 and TRBJ2-3; 8 bases map to TRBD1. In germline, CDR1 is MNHEY, CDR2 SVGAGI. There are 15 residues in the CDR3. V gave up 7 bases and J gave up 3 bases; unmatched junction bases: 9. CDR3 coding DNA: TGTGCCAGCAATGACAGGGGCAGGGGGACAGATACGCAGTATTTT. Amino acid sequence: CASNDRGRGTDTQYF.

This clone has a handful of counts. The rearrangement uses TRBV2 and TRBJ2-1; a weak D match, TRBD1 (5 bases). V was pared by 3 bases and J by 5 bases, with 14 bases between. CDR3 size: 15 residues. The germline CDR1 and CDR2 sequences are SNHLY and FYNNEI. The CDR3 DNA reads as TGTGCCAGCAGTGAGGTGGGTCAGGGCAACAATGAGCAGTTCTTC. This sequence encodes CASSEVGQGNNEQFF.

V usage is TRBV29-1 and J usage is TRBJ1-1; D gene unclear. The CDR3 contains 13 residues. The germline gives CDR1 SQVTM, CDR2 ANQGSEA. The germline V and J ends were trimmed by 7 bases and 3 bases, with 15 bases remaining between them. In DNA, the CDR3 is TGCAGCGGCCATTGGGTCAAGGACACTGAAGCTTTCTTT. This sequence encodes CSGHWVKDTEAFF.

The sample holds a few counts of this clone. The rearrangement joins TRBV6-1 to TRBJ1-1, with D possibly matching TRBD1 (6 bases). V gave up 2 bases and J gave up 2 bases, with 9 bases separating them. Germline V gene data show CDR1 as MNHNS and CDR2 as SASEGT. The CDR3 is 14 amino acids. The CDR3 here is CASSELGGNTEAFF. CDR3 DNA sequence: TGTGCCAGCAGTGAACTCGGGGGCAACACTGAAGCTTTCTTT.

The genes are TRBV7-9 and TRBJ2-5, with unresolved D. The CDR3 has 16 amino acids. Germline lookup yields CDR1 SEHNR and CDR2 FQNEAQ (reference sequence). V shed 2 bases and J shed 2 bases, with 15 bases lying between them. As DNA, the CDR3 is TGTGCCAGCAGCTTATTGGCGATGAGCTTACAAGAGACCCAGTACTTC. Protein: CASSLLAMSLQETQYF.

The J gene is TRBJ1-4, the V gene TRBV18; 7 bases match TRBD1. The CDR3 totals 14 residues. CDR1 KGHSH and CDR2 LQKENI come from the germline V gene. J was trimmed by 7 bases and V by 4 bases; bases with no gene match: 6. CDR3 amino acids: CASSQTGLVEKLFF. As DNA, the CDR3 is TGTGCCAGCTCACAGACAGGGTTGGTTGAAAAACTGTTTTTT. The whole variable domain, filled in from reference TRBV18 and TRBJ1-4, reads NAGVMQNPRHLVRRRGQEARLRCSPMKGHSHVYWYRQLPEEGLKFMVYLQKENIIDESGMPKERFSAEFPKEGPSILRIQQVVRGDSAAYFCASSQTGLVEKLFFGSGTQLSVL.

The genes are TRBV6-1 and TRBJ2-7, with TRBD1 identical over 7 bases. The CDR3 extends over 15 amino acids. After removal of 4 bases from V and 3 bases from J, the junction contained 9 bases not matched to a gene. Germline assignment: CDR1 MNHNS and CDR2 SASEGT. CDR3 nucleotides: TGTGCCAGCAGTGGATCCGACAGGGTAAACTACGAGCAGTACTTC. Its protein product is CASSGSDRVNYEQYF.

The chain joins TRBV6-5 to TRBJ1-2; 7 nucleotides agree with TRBD1. Losses at the gene ends were 0 bases for V and 8 bases for J; bases not matched to a gene: 6. CDR3 size: 14 residues. Germline V gene sequence: CDR1 MNHEY, CDR2 SVGAGI. In DNA form, the CDR3 reads TGTGCCAGCAGTTACTCAGGGACAGCCCCAGGCTACACCTTC. It translates to CASSYSGTAPGYTF.

The chain recombines TRBV7-3 with TRBJ2-1, with TRBD2 matching 8 bases. The V gene end was trimmed by 4 bases and the J gene end by 7 bases; junction bases not matched to a gene: 3. Germline V lookup: CDR1 SGHTA, CDR2 FQGTGA. This CDR3 is 13 amino acids long. The CDR3 sequence is CASSWTSRNEQFF. DNA for the CDR3: TGTGCCAGCAGCTGGACTAGCAGGAATGAGCAGTTCTTC.

This clone was seen a few times. The V and J genes are TRBV29-1 and TRBJ2-7, with TRBD1 as a possible D gene (5 bases). The CDR3 extends over 11 amino acids. Germline V lookup: CDR1 SQVTM, CDR2 ANQGSEA. V was trimmed by 6 bases and J by 3 bases, leaving 9 bases between them. The CDR3 sequence is CSVSRDYEQYF. The CDR3 DNA reads TGCAGCGTGTCCAGGGACTACGAGCAGTACTTC.

The chain is built from TRBV11-2 and TRBJ2-3, with 11 bases that match TRBD2. The junction had 14 bases not matched to a gene; V was cut back by 5 bases and J by 4 bases. Per germline, CDR1 SGHAT and CDR2 FQNNGV. The CDR3 spans 18 residues. The CDR3: CASSILNIAGGGSDTQYF. CDR3 DNA: TGTGCCAGCAGCATCCTTAATATAGCGGGAGGGGGCTCAGATACGCAGTATTTT. The entire variable domain, with the rest obtained from reference TRBV11-2 and TRBJ2-3, is as follows: EAGVAQSPRYKIIEKRQSVAFWCNPISGHATLYWYQQILGQGPKLLIQFQNNGVVDDSQLPKDRFSAERLKGVDSTLKIQPAKLEDSAVYLCASSILNIAGGGSDTQYFGPGTRLTVL.

In nucleotides, the CDR3 is TGTGCCAGCAGTGAAGTAGAACGGGGTGAGCAGTTCTTC. It specifies CASSEVERGEQFF. The genes are TRBV6-1 and TRBJ2-1; D may be TRBD2 (5 bases). Trimming cost V 1 base and J 9 bases, with 10 bases left between them. The germline gives CDR1 MNHNS, CDR2 SASEGT. This CDR3 has 13 residues.

V and J are TRBV7-9 and TRBJ1-1, with D possibly matching TRBD1 (6 bases). Germline CDR1 reads SEHNR; CDR2 reads FQNEAQ (reference sequence). Trimming pared 3 bases from V and 0 bases from J, leaving 11 bases between. This CDR3 is 15 amino acids long. CDR3: CASSFGQLVNTEAFF. The CDR3 bases are TGTGCCAGCAGCTTCGGACAGCTAGTGAACACTGAAGCTTTCTTT.

The chain couples TRBV7-9 to TRBJ2-1, with TRBD2 matching over 10 bases. From germline, CDR1 is SEHNR and CDR2 FQNEAQ (reference sequence). The V segment lost 5 bases and the J segment 6 bases; nucleotides outside the gene matches: 13. The CDR3 is made up of 17 amino acids. For the CDR3, the DNA is TGTGCCAGCAGCCCTTCTTTCATACTAGCGGGGTCCAATGAGCAGTTCTTC. As protein: CASSPSFILAGSNEQFF.

The chain combines TRBV12-5 with TRBJ2-5; D not resolved. CDR3 length: 11 residues. The V end lost 0 bases, the J end lost 8 bases, and 4 bases lay between the germline ends. Germline values: CDR1 LGHNT, CDR2 FRNRAP. CDR3 in amino acids: CASGLVSTQYF. The CDR3 region has the DNA TGTGCTAGTGGTTTGGTAAGTACCCAGTACTTC.